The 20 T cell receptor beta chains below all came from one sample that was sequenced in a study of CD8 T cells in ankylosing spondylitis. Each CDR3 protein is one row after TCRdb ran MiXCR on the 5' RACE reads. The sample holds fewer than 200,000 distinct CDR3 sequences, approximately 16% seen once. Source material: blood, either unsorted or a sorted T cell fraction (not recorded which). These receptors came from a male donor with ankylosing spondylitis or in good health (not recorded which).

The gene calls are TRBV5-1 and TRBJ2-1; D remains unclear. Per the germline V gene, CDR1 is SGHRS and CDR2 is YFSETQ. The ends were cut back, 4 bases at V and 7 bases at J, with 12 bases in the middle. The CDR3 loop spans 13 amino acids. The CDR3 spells CASSVAQENEQFF. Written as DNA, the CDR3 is TGCGCCAGCAGCGTCGCTCAGGAAAATGAGCAGTTCTTC.

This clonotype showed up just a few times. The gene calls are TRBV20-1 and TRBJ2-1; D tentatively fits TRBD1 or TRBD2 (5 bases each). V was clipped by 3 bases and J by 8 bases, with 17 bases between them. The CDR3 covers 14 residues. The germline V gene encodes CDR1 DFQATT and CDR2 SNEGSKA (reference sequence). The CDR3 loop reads CSARQGGLGDEQFF. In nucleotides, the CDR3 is TGCAGTGCTAGGCAGGGTGGATTGGGGGATGAGCAGTTCTTC.

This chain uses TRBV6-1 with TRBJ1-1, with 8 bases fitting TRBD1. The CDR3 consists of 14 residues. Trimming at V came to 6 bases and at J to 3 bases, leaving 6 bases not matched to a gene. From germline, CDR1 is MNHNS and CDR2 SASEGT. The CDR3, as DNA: TGTGCCAGCAGCAACGGACAGGGAGACACTGAAGCTTTCTTT. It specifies CASSNGQGDTEAFF.

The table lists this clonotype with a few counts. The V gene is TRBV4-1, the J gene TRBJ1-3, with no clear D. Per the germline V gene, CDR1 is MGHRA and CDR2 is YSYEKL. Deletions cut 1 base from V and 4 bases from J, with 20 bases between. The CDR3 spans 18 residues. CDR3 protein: CASSQAPSQNSRGNTIYF. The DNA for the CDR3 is TGCGCCAGCAGCCAAGCCCCGTCACAGAATTCTAGAGGAAACACCATATATTTT.

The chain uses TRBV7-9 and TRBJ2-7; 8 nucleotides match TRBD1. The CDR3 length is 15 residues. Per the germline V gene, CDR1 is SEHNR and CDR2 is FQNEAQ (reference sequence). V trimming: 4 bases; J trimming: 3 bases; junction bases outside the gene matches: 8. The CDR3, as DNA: TGTGCCAGCAGCTCACCGGGACAGGCCTACTACGAGCAGTACTTC. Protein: CASSSPGQAYYEQYF. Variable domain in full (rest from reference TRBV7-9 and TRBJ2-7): DTGVSQNPRHKITKRGQNVTFRCDPISEHNRLYWYRQTLGQGPEFLTYFQNEAQLEKSRLLSDRFSAERPKGSFSTLEIQRTEQGDSAMYLCASSSPGQAYYEQYFGPGTRLTVT.

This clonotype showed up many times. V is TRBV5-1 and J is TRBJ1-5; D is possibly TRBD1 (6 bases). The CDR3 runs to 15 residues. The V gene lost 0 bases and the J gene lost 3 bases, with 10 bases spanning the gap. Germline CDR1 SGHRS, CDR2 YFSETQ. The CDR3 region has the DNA TGCGCCAGCAGCTTGGATGTGGGGGCCAATCAGCCCCAGCATTTT. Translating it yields CASSLDVGANQPQHF.

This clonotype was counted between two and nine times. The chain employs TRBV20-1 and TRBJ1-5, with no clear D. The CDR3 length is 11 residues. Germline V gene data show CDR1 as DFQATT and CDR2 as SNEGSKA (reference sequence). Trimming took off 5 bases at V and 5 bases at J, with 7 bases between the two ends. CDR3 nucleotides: TGCAGTGCTGGGATCGATCAGCCCCAGCATTTT. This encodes CSAGIDQPQHF.

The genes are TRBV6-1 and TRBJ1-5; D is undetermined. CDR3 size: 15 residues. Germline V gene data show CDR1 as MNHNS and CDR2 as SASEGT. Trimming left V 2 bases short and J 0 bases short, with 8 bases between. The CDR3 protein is CASSELGYSNQPQHF. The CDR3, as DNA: TGTGCCAGCAGTGAACTTGGGTATAGCAATCAGCCCCAGCATTTT.

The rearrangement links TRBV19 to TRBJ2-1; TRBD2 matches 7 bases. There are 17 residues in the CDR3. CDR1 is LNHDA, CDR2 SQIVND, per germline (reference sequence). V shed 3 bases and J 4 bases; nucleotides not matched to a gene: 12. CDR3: CASSISPGGGSYNEQFF. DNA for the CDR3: TGTGCCAGTAGTATCTCCCCAGGTGGCGGGAGTTACAATGAGCAGTTCTTC. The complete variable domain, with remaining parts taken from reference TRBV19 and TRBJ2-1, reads DGGITQSPKYLFRKEGQNVTLSCEQNLNHDAMYWYRQDPGQGLRLIYYSQIVNDFQKGDIAEGYSVSREKKESFPLTVTSAQKNPTAFYLCASSISPGGGSYNEQFFGPGTRLTVL.

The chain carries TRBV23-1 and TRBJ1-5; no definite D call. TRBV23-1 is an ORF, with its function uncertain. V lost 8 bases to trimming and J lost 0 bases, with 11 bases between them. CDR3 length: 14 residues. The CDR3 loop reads CASPQANSNQPQHF. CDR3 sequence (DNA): TGCGCCAGCCCTCAGGCGAATAGCAATCAGCCCCAGCATTTT.

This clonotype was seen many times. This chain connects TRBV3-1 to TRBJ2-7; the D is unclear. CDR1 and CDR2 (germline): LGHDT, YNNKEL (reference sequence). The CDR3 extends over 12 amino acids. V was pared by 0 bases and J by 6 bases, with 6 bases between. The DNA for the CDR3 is TGTGCCAGCAGCCAAGACGGCGGCGAGCAGTACTTC. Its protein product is CASSQDGGEQYF.

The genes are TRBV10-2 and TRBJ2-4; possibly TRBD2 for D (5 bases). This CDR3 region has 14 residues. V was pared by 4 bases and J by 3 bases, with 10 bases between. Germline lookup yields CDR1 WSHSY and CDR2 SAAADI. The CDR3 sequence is CASSARVGKNIQYF. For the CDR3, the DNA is TGCGCCAGCAGTGCGAGGGTTGGCAAAAACATTCAGTACTTC.

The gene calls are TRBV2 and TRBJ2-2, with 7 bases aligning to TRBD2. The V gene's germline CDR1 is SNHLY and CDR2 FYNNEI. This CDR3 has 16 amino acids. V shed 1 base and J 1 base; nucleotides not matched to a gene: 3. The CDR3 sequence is CASSEGPSGNTGELFF. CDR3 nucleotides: TGTGCCAGCAGTGAAGGTCCTAGCGGGAACACCGGGGAGCTGTTTTTT.

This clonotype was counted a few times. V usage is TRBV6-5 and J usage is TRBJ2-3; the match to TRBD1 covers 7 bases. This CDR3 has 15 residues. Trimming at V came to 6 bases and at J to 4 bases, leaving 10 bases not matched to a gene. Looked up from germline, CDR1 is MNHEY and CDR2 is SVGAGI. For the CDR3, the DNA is TGTGCCAGCAGCAGAGGGACAGTCAACGCAGATACGCAGTATTTT. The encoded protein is CASSRGTVNADTQYF.

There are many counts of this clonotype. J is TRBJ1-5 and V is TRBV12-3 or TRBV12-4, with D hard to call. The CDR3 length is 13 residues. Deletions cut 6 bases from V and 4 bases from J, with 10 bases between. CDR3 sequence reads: CASSKDINQPQHF. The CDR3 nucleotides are TGTGCCAGCAGCAAAGACATTAATCAGCCCCAGCATTTT.

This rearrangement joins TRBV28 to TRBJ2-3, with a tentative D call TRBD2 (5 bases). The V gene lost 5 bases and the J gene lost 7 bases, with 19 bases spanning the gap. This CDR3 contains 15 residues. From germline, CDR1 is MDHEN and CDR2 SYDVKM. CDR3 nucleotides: TGTGCCAGCAGTCGGCTAGCCTCACGGAGCTATACGCAGTATTTT. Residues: CASSRLASRSYTQYF.

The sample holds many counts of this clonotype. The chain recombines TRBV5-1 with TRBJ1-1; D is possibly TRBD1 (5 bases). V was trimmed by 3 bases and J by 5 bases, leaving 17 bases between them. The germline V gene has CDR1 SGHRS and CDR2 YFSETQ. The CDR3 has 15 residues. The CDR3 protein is CASSSGTLRGTEAFF. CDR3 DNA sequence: TGCGCCAGCAGCTCAGGGACCCTCCGGGGAACTGAAGCTTTCTTT.

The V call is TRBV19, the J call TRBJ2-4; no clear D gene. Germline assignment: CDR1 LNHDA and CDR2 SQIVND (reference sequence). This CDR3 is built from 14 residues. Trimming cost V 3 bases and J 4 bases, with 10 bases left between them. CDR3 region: CASSMWQTKNIQYF. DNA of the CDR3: TGTGCCAGTAGTATGTGGCAAACTAAAAACATTCAGTACTTC.

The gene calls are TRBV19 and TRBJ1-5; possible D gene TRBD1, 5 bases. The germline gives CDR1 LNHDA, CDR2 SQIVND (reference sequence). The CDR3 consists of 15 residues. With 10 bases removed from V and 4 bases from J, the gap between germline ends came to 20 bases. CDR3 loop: CATKTGSRGNQPQHF. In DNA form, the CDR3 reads TGTGCCACTAAAACCGGGAGTAGGGGTAATCAGCCCCAGCATTTT.

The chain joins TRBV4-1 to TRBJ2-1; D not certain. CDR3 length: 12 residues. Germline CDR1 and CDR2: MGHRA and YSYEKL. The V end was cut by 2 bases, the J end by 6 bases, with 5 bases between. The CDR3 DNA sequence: TGCGCCAGCAGCCAATCTAGCAATGAGCAGTTCTTC. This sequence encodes CASSQSSNEQFF.